These 32 T cell receptor beta chains came from one sample sequenced in a study of beta chain features in type 1 diabetes. Every bit of the isolated RNA underwent reverse transcription, so sequencing read expressed TCRB transcripts. Sequencing was performed with immunoSEQ multiplex PCR; in TCRdb, only in-frame clones are kept and a portion is missing. The repertoire consists of around 430,000 clones, with approximately 30% occurring once and the leading ten covering roughly 0.06%. The sequenced sample was naive CD4+ T cells from blood. These receptors were taken from a man aged 18-30 years in good health.

This clone turned up a few times. The chain combines TRBV6-5 with TRBJ2-1, with 9 bases identical to TRBD1. Germline V gives CDR1 MNHEY, CDR2 SVGAGI. With 5 bases clipped from V and 6 bases from J, the junction kept 8 bases outside the gene matches. CDR3 size: 15 residues. The CDR3 region has the DNA TGTGCCAGCAGTCCCTGGACAGGGGCCGTCAATGAGCAGTTCTTC. The encoded protein is CASSPWTGAVNEQFF.

As for this clone: The sample has other DNA sequences that encode this CDR3 too. The rearrangement uses TRBV5-1 and TRBJ2-1; possible D gene TRBD2, 5 bases. This CDR3 spans 15 amino acids. Germline CDR1 is SGHRS and CDR2 is YFSETQ. Trimming removed 0 bases from V and 3 bases from J, with 10 bases in between. DNA of the CDR3: TGCGCCAGCAGCTTGGGCCTAGCAGACTACAATGAGCAGTTCTTC. Protein: CASSLGLADYNEQFF.

This clone was detected only a few times. V gene TRBV7-2 combines with J gene TRBJ2-7; 9 bases agree with TRBD2. The CDR3 is 14 amino acids. The germline V gene has CDR1 SGHTA and CDR2 FQGNSA. The junction had 7 bases not matched to a gene; V was cut back by 5 bases and J by 5 bases. CDR3 DNA: TGTGCCAGCAGCCCCCGGGGCGGGAGGGACGAGCAGTACTTC. Amino acids: CASSPRGGRDEQYF.

The V gene is TRBV5-1, the J gene TRBJ2-1; 7 positions match TRBD1. This CDR3 contains 15 residues. CDR1 is SGHRS and CDR2 is YFSETQ in the germline V gene. Losses at the gene ends were 0 bases for V and 2 bases for J; bases not matched to a gene: 2. In DNA form, the CDR3 reads TGCGCCAGCAGCTTGGCTACAGGGGCCTACAATGAGCAGTTCTTC. Protein product: CASSLATGAYNEQFF.

The chain is built from TRBV5-1 and TRBJ2-7; 8 bases map to TRBD1. This CDR3 is 12 amino acids long. Trimming at V came to 0 bases and at J to 11 bases, leaving 4 bases not matched to a gene. Germline V gene data show CDR1 as SGHRS and CDR2 as YFSETQ. CDR3 in DNA: TGCGCCAGCAGCTTGGATGGACAGGGAAAGTACTTC. Translated: CASSLDGQGKYF.

The V gene is TRBV25-1, the J gene TRBJ1-4; 8 bases fit TRBD1. Germline CDR1 MGHDK, CDR2 SYGVNS. The V segment lost 3 bases and the J segment 7 bases; nucleotides outside the gene matches: 7. There are 15 residues in the CDR3. CDR3 loop: CASSDGDRGGEKLFF. The CDR3 nucleotides are TGTGCCAGCAGTGATGGCGACAGGGGCGGTGAAAAACTGTTTTTT.

This clone was found a few times. V and J are TRBV7-2 and TRBJ2-1, with 9 nucleotides matching TRBD2. V shed 5 bases, J shed 0 bases, and the junction held 8 bases outside the gene matches. The CDR3 has 17 residues. Germline CDR1 is SGHTA and CDR2 is FQGNSA. The CDR3, as DNA: TGTGCCAGCAGCCAAAGGGGGACTAGCAGCTCCTACAATGAGCAGTTCTTC. This codes for CASSQRGTSSSYNEQFF.

This clone has only one observation. The chain is built from TRBV30 and TRBJ2-7, with 8 bases identical to TRBD1. The junction had 7 bases not matched to a gene; V was cut back by 6 bases and J by 3 bases. This CDR3 comprises 13 residues. Per the germline V gene, CDR1 is GTSNPN and CDR2 is SVGIG (reference sequence). CDR3 loop: CACSQGVGYEQYF. CDR3 in DNA: TGTGCCTGTTCACAGGGGGTCGGCTACGAGCAGTACTTC.

The chain is built from TRBV19 and TRBJ1-2; TRBD1 aligns across 8 bases. The germline V gene has CDR1 LNHDA and CDR2 SQIVND (reference sequence). The CDR3 totals 13 residues. V shed 8 bases, J shed 4 bases, and the junction held 6 bases outside the gene matches. Here the CDR3 reads CASSRQGTYGYTF. As DNA, the CDR3 is TGTGCCAGTTCCCGACAGGGGACCTATGGCTACACCTTC. Variable domain in full (rest from reference TRBV19 and TRBJ1-2): DGGITQSPKYLFRKEGQNVTLSCEQNLNHDAMYWYRQDPGQGLRLIYYSQIVNDFQKGDIAEGYSVSREKKESFPLTVTSAQKNPTAFYLCASSRQGTYGYTFGSGTRLTVV.

This chain links TRBV5-6 with TRBJ2-1; 9 bases fit TRBD2. CDR3 size: 15 residues. Trimming cost V 4 bases and J 2 bases; bases outside gene matches: 4. The V gene's germline CDR1 is SGHDT and CDR2 YYEEEE. The CDR3 DNA reads TGTGCCAGCAGCCGGAGCGGGAGGACCTACAATGAGCAGTTCTTC. Protein product: CASSRSGRTYNEQFF. Using reference TRBV5-6 and TRBJ2-1 for the parts outside the CDR3, the full variable domain is DAGVTQSPTHLIKTRGQQVTLRCSPKSGHDTVSWYQQALGQGPQFIFQYYEEEERQRGNFPDRFSGHQFPNYSSELNVNALLLGDSALYLCASSRSGRTYNEQFFGPGTRLTVL.

This clone was seen a few times. This sample includes further DNA sequences coding for the same CDR3. The chain has TRBV9 and TRBJ2-7; 8 positions match TRBD1. The ends lost 0 bases at V and 2 bases at J; junction bases unmatched: 1. The CDR3 is made up of 14 amino acids. Germline V gives CDR1 SGDLS, CDR2 YYNGEE. DNA for the CDR3: TGTGCCAGCAGCGTAGCAGGGGGCCCCTACGAGCAGTACTTC. Translation gives CASSVAGGPYEQYF.

This clone came up a few times. The chain employs TRBV15 and TRBJ1-3; D remains unclear. Germline loops: CDR1 LNHNV, CDR2 YYDKDF (reference sequence). CDR3 length: 13 residues. Trimming took 6 bases from V and 2 from J, leaving 8 bases between them. In DNA form, the CDR3 reads TGTGCCACCAGGCAGTCCCCTGGAAACACCATATATTTT. Protein: CATRQSPGNTIYF.

This rearrangement joins TRBV9 to TRBJ2-2; tentatively, D is TRBD2 (5 bases). The CDR3 is made up of 16 amino acids. In germline, CDR1 is SGDLS, CDR2 YYNGEE. V shed 3 bases and J shed 0 bases, with 12 bases lying between them. CDR3 in amino acids: CASSAEAGSNTGELFF. DNA for the CDR3: TGTGCCAGCAGCGCCGAGGCGGGTTCGAACACCGGGGAGCTGTTTTTT. Full variable domain (missing parts from reference TRBV9 and TRBJ2-2): DSGVTQTPKHLITATGQRVTLRCSPRSGDLSVYWYQQSLDQGLQFLIQYYNGEERAKGNILERFSAQQFPDLHSELNLSSLELGDSALYFCASSAEAGSNTGELFFGEGSRLTVL.

This clone was detected a few times. J is TRBJ2-1 and V is TRBV29-1; D is unclear. CDR1 is SQVTM, CDR2 ANQGSEA, per germline. V gave up 8 bases and J gave up 8 bases, with 19 bases separating them. The CDR3 totals 13 residues. CDR3 DNA: TGCAGCTCGAGGTCCACCCCGGCGGATGAGCAGTTCTTC. Amino acids: CSSRSTPADEQFF.

The genes are TRBV29-1 and TRBJ1-1; no clear D gene. CDR1 and CDR2 from the germline V gene are SQVTM and ANQGSEA. Trimming removed 6 bases from V and 0 bases from J, with 14 bases in between. This CDR3 comprises 14 residues. This CDR3 reads CSVGGGGLNTEAFF. CDR3 in DNA: TGCAGCGTCGGTGGCGGCGGACTGAACACTGAAGCTTTCTTT.

The chain recombines TRBV15 with TRBJ2-2; a weak D match, TRBD1 (5 bases). This CDR3 spans 14 amino acids. V lost 5 bases, J lost 4 bases, and 11 bases lay in between. Per germline, CDR1 LNHNV and CDR2 YYDKDF (reference sequence). Here the CDR3 DNA reads TGTGCCACCAGCTCACGTAGGGGCACCGGGGAGCTGTTTTTT. As protein: CATSSRRGTGELFF. Full variable domain (remainder filled in from reference TRBV15 and TRBJ2-2): DAMVIQNPRYQVTQFGKPVTLSCSQTLNHNVMYWYQQKSSQAPKLLFHYYDKDFNNEADTPDNFQSRRPNTSFCFLDIRSPGLGDTAMYLCATSSRRGTGELFFGEGSRLTVL.

This rearrangement joins TRBV6-6 to TRBJ2-4; TRBD2 might be the D (7 bases). This CDR3 region has 15 residues. Germline CDR1 and CDR2: MNHNY and SVGAGI (reference sequence). V lost 6 bases, J lost 7 bases, and 19 bases lay in between. The CDR3 region has the DNA TGTGCCAGCAGAGCGTCGGGGGGCTTCTGGAACATTCAGTACTTC. Its protein product is CASRASGGFWNIQYF.

The gene calls are TRBV19 and TRBJ2-7; possibly TRBD2 for D (5 bases). V dropped 3 bases and J dropped 2 bases, with 11 bases sitting between them. The CDR3 sequence is 14 residues long. The germline V gene has CDR1 LNHDA and CDR2 SQIVND (reference sequence). The CDR3 is CASSIVGKTYEQYF. For the CDR3, the DNA is TGTGCCAGTAGTATCGTCGGGAAGACCTACGAGCAGTACTTC.

This clone has just a few counts. V gene TRBV5-1 combines with J gene TRBJ2-3; TRBD2 is a possible D gene (5 bases). The germline CDR1 and CDR2 sequences are SGHRS and YFSETQ. V was shortened by 5 bases and J by 4 bases, with 17 bases between the two germline ends. This CDR3 comprises 15 residues. CDR3 sequence reads: CASRTGIIGPDTQYF. CDR3 in DNA: TGCGCCAGCAGAACCGGGATCATAGGGCCAGATACGCAGTATTTT.

The rearrangement uses TRBV30 and TRBJ2-2; possible D gene TRBD1, 5 bases. The V end was cut by 0 bases, the J end by 4 bases, with 24 bases between. Germline values: CDR1 GTSNPN, CDR2 SVGIG (reference sequence). The CDR3 consists of 19 residues. The chain's CDR3 is CAWSVFTGRTLDFTGELFF. CDR3 sequence (DNA): TGTGCCTGGAGTGTGTTCACAGGAAGAACCCTAGACTTCACCGGGGAGCTGTTTTTT.

This clone was seen a few times. The chain recombines TRBV30 with TRBJ2-2; D gene uncertain. V was pared by 4 bases and J by 3 bases, with 18 bases between. In germline, CDR1 is GTSNPN, CDR2 SVGIG (reference sequence). The CDR3 runs 16 residues. CDR3 DNA: TGTGCCTGGACTAAAAAGGGCCCCGCGGACACCGGGGAGCTGTTTTTT. It codes for CAWTKKGPADTGELFF.

J is TRBJ2-3 and V is TRBV29-1; TRBD2 agrees at 14 bases. From germline, CDR1 is SQVTM and CDR2 ANQGSEA. With 3 bases clipped from V and 2 bases from J, the junction kept 4 bases outside the gene matches. The CDR3 spans 16 residues. The CDR3 sequence is CSVDRTSGRPTDTQYF. CDR3 nucleotides: TGCAGCGTTGACAGGACTAGCGGGAGGCCCACAGATACGCAGTATTTT.

The V gene is TRBV5-1, the J gene TRBJ1-3; possibly TRBD1 for D (5 bases). The germline CDR1 and CDR2 sequences are SGHRS and YFSETQ. Trimming stripped 0 bases from V and 0 bases from J, with 13 bases between. This CDR3 spans 17 amino acids. CDR3 residues: CASSLASGRNSGNTIYF. The CDR3 nucleotides are TGCGCCAGCAGCTTGGCCTCGGGACGGAACTCTGGAAACACCATATATTTT. The full variable domain, its missing parts supplied by reference TRBV5-1 and TRBJ1-3, is KAGVTQTPRYLIKTRGQQVTLSCSPISGHRSVSWYQQTPGQGLQFLFEYFSETQRNKGNFPGRFSGRQFSNSRSEMNVSTLELGDSALYLCASSLASGRNSGNTIYFGEGSWLTVV.

The J gene is TRBJ2-3, the V gene TRBV7-8, with 9 bases fitting TRBD1. Germline values: CDR1 SGHVS, CDR2 FQNEAQ. This CDR3 has 15 amino acids. Unmatched junction bases numbered 4, after V lost 5 bases and J lost 1 base. DNA of the CDR3: TGTGCCAGCAGCCTCCGGGACAGGGGCACAGATACGCAGTATTTT. This codes for CASSLRDRGTDTQYF.

The chain links TRBV2 to TRBJ2-3, with 8 bases identical to TRBD2. Germline values: CDR1 SNHLY, CDR2 FYNNEI. CDR3 length equals 16 residues. Germline trimming cut 2 bases from V and 1 base from J; bases unmatched to any gene: 5. The CDR3 here is CASSESRGLGTDTQYF. The DNA of the CDR3 is TGTGCCAGCAGTGAATCGAGGGGACTAGGCACAGATACGCAGTATTTT. Looking up the rest from reference TRBV2 and TRBJ2-3 gives the full variable domain: EPEVTQTPSHQVTQMGQEVILRCVPISNHLYFYWYRQILGQKVEFLVSFYNNEISEKSEIFDDQFSVERPDGSNFTLKIRSTKLEDSAMYFCASSESRGLGTDTQYFGPGTRLTVL.

V is TRBV15 and J is TRBJ2-5; TRBD2 matches 11 bases. J gave up 4 bases and V 0 bases, and 19 bases lay outside the gene matches. CDR3 length: 21 amino acids. The germline V gene encodes CDR1 LNHNV and CDR2 YYDKDF (reference sequence). CDR3 in DNA: TGTGCCACCAGCAGAGATTCCCACCCGGGAGTAGCGGGAGGGTCCTCAGAGACCCAGTACTTC. Translated: CATSRDSHPGVAGGSSETQYF.

This clone was seen a single time. The chain joins TRBV27 to TRBJ2-7, with 14 bases matching TRBD2. The CDR3 is 15 residues long. Looked up from germline, CDR1 is MNHEY and CDR2 is SMNVEV (reference sequence). With V trimmed by 5 bases and J by 6 bases, 6 bases remained unmatched. The CDR3 sequence: CASSPGTSGSGEQYF. The DNA of the CDR3 is TGTGCCAGCAGTCCGGGGACTAGCGGGAGTGGCGAGCAGTACTTC.

V gene TRBV10-3 combines with J gene TRBJ1-2; the D gene is possibly TRBD1 (6 bases). This CDR3 region has 15 residues. Trimming pared 4 bases from V and 7 bases from J, leaving 19 bases between. Germline CDR1 ENHRY, CDR2 SYGVKD. CDR3 DNA sequence: TGTGCCATCAGTGCGACAGAACAGGGCCCTCTTGGCTACACCTTC. Translating it yields CAISATEQGPLGYTF.

V is TRBV27 and J is TRBJ2-7, with 7 bases identical to TRBD1. V dropped 4 bases and J dropped 2; count of bases not matched to a gene: 2. From germline, CDR1 is MNHEY and CDR2 SMNVEV (reference sequence). CDR3 size: 13 residues. The CDR3 region is CASSWQGAYEQYF. The CDR3 DNA is TGTGCCAGCAGTTGGCAGGGGGCCTACGAGCAGTACTTC.

This clone is a singleton in its sample. The chain is built from TRBV6-5 and TRBJ2-7; tentative D call: TRBD2 (5 bases). With 7 bases removed from V and 0 bases from J, the gap between germline ends came to 13 bases. There are 14 residues in the CDR3. The germline CDR1 and CDR2 sequences are MNHEY and SVGAGI. The CDR3 loop reads CASNQPGNSYEQYF. The CDR3, as DNA: TGTGCCAGCAACCAACCGGGGAACTCCTACGAGCAGTACTTC.

A note on this clone: Other nucleotide sequences from this sample produce the same CDR3. The chain recombines TRBV30 with TRBJ2-3; D not resolved. The germline V gene encodes CDR1 GTSNPN and CDR2 SVGIG (reference sequence). The CDR3 extends over 11 amino acids. Trimming took 0 bases from V and 6 from J, leaving 4 bases between them. CDR3 sequence reads: CAWSVRDTQYF. The CDR3 DNA reads as TGTGCCTGGAGTGTACGGGATACGCAGTATTTT.

The CDR3 nucleotides are TGTGCCAGCTCAAGATTCGGGACTAGCGGGAGTAACTACAATGAGCAGTTCTTC. Translation: CASSRFGTSGSNYNEQFF. The chain is built from TRBV9 and TRBJ2-1; TRBD2 aligns across 14 bases. V shed 7 bases, J shed 3 bases, and the junction held 12 bases outside the gene matches. The germline gives CDR1 SGDLS, CDR2 YYNGEE. The CDR3 spans 18 residues.